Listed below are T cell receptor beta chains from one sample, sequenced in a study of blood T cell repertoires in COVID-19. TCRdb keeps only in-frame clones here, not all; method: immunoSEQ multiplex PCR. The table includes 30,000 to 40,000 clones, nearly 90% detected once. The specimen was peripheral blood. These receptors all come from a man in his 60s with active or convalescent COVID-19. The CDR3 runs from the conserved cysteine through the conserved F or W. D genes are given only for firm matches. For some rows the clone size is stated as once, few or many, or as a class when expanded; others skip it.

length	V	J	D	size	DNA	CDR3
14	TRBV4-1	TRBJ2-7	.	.	TGCGCCAGCAGCCAAGTAGGGACTCCGAACGAGCAGTACTTC	CASSQVGTPNEQYF
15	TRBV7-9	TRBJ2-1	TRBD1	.	TGTGCCAGCAGCTTAAAGGCGGACAGGGTCAATGAGCAGTTCTTC	CASSLKADRVNEQFF
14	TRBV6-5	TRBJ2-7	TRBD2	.	TGTGCCAGCAGTTCTAGAGCGGGGGCCTACGAGCAGTACTTC	CASSSRAGAYEQYF
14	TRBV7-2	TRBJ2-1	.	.	TGTGCCAGCAGCTCTCGGGACTTATCGGGTGAGCAGTTCTTC	CASSSRDLSGEQFF
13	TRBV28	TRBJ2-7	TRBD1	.	TGTGCCAGCAGCCGACAGGGCCCCTACGAGCAGTACTTC	CASSRQGPYEQYF
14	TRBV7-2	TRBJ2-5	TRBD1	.	TGTGCCAGCAGCTTCGACAGGGGGCGCGAGACCCAGTACTTC	CASSFDRGRETQYF
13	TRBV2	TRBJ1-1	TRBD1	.	TGTGCCAGCAGAACAGGGGCCGGAACTGAAGCTTTCTTT	CASRTGAGTEAFF
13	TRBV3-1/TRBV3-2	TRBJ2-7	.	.	TGTGCCAGCAGCCAAGGGACACTTTCCGAGCAGTACTTC	CASSQGTLSEQYF
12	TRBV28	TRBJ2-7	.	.	TGTGCCAGCAGCCCTAACTCCTACGAGCAGTACTTC	CASSPNSYEQYF
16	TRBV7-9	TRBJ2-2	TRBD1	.	TGTGCCAGCAGCTTTCGAACGACAGGGGGGACCGGGGAGCTGTTTTTT	CASSFRTTGGTGELFF
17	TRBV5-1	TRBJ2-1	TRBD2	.	TGCGCCAGCAGCTGGACCTCTAGCGGGAGTTCCTACAATGAGCAGTTCTTC	CASSWTSSGSSYNEQFF
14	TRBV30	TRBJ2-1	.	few	TGTGCCTGGAGATCCGGGACTCGGTGGGATGAGCAGTTCTTC	CAWRSGTRWDEQFF
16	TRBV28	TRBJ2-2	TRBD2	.	TGTGCCAGCAGTTCACTAGCGGGAGGGCCGGCCGGGGAGCTGTTTTTT	CASSSLAGGPAGELFF
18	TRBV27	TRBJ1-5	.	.	TGTGCCAGCAGTCCCCATGCCTATTTTACGGACAGAAATCAGCCCCAGCATTTT	CASSPHAYFTDRNQPQHF
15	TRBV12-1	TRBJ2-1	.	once	TGTGCCAGCAGCCCTGACAGGGCAGTAGACAATGAGCAGTTCTTC	CASSPDRAVDNEQFF
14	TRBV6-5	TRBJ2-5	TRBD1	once	TGTGCCAGCAGGGGGACAGGCCATTTGGAGACCCAGTACTTC	CASRGTGHLETQYF
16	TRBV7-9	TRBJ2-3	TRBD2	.	TGTGCCAGCAGCTCCGGACTAGCGGGAGTCACAGATACGCAGTATTTT	CASSSGLAGVTDTQYF
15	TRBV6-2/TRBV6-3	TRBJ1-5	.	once	TGTGCCAGCAGCTCCCTGAACTGGTATGATCAGCCCCAGCATTTT	CASSSLNWYDQPQHF
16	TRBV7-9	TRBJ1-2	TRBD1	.	TGTGCCAGCAGCTTATCTACAGGGGACTTTAACTATGGCTACACCTTC	CASSLSTGDFNYGYTF
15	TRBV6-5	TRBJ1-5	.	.	TGTGCCAGCAGCCCGGGACTGGGCGGCAATCAGCCCCAGCATTTT	CASSPGLGGNQPQHF
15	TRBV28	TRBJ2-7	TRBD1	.	TGTGCCAGCAGTTTATCCCCACAGGGGGTCCGCGAGCAGTACTTC	CASSLSPQGVREQYF
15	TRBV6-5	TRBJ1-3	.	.	TGTGCCAGCAGCCAAATACAGGGCTCTGGAAACACCATATATTTT	CASSQIQGSGNTIYF
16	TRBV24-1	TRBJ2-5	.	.	TGTGCCACCAGTGATTTACAGGGTCCCCACCAAGAGACCCAGTACTTC	CATSDLQGPHQETQYF
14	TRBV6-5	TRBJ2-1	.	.	TGTGCCAGCAGGACAGGCTTGGACTACAATGAGCAGTTCTTC	CASRTGLDYNEQFF
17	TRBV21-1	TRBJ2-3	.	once	TGTGCCAGCAGCAAAGAGGGACTAGCGGGATACACAGATACGCAGTATTTT	CASSKEGLAGYTDTQYF
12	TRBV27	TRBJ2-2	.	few	TGTGCCAGCTGTCGCCGGGGCGGGGAGCTGTTTTTT	CASCRRGGELFF
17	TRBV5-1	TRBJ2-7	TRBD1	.	TGCGCCAGCAGCTTGATGTCGATGGGGACAGGGAGGTACGAGCAGTACTTC	CASSLMSMGTGRYEQYF
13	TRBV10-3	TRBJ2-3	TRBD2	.	TGTGCCATCCTAGCGGGGGGAACAGATACGCAGTATTTT	CAILAGGTDTQYF
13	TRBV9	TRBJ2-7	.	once	TGTGCCAGCAGCCTTGGACAGTCCTACGAGCAGTACTTC	CASSLGQSYEQYF
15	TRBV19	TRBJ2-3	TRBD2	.	TGTGCCAGTAGTCGAACTAGCGGGAGTACGGATACGCAGTATTTT	CASSRTSGSTDTQYF
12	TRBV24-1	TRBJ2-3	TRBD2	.	TGTGCCACCGGGACTAGCGGTTATACGCAGTATTTT	CATGTSGYTQYF
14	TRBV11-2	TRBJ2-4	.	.	TGTGCCAGCAGCAGCCGGGACTGGGGATTCATTCAGTACTTC	CASSSRDWGFIQYF
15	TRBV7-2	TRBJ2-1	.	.	TGTGCCAGCAGCTTAGTAGCGACAAATTACAATGAGCAGTTCTTC	CASSLVATNYNEQFF
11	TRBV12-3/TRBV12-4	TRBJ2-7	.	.	TGTGCCAGCAGCCAGAGACAAGAGCAGTACTTC	CASSQRQEQYF
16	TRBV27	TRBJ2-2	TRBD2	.	TGTGCCAGCAGTTCCCCTGGTAGCGGGAGGACCGGGGAGCTGTTTTTT	CASSSPGSGRTGELFF
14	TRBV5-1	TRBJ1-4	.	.	TGCGCCAGCAGCTTCGGGGGTGTTGGAGAAAAACTGTTTTTT	CASSFGGVGEKLFF
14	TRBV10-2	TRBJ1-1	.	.	TGCGCCAGCAGTGAACAGGGCGCGAACACTGAAGCTTTCTTT	CASSEQGANTEAFF
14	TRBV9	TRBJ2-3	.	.	TGTGCCAGCAGCGTAGCTTCCCGGACAGATACGCAGTATTTT	CASSVASRTDTQYF
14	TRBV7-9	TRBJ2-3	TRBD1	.	TGTGCCAGCAGCTTTTTAGGGGGCGAGAATACGCAGTATTTT	CASSFLGGENTQYF
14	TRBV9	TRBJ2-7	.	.	TGTGCCAGCAGCGTAGATTGGGGCACCTACGAGCAGTACTTC	CASSVDWGTYEQYF
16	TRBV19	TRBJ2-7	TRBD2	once	TGTGCCAGTAGTTCACGCCAACTAGCGGGGAGCTACGAGCAGTACTTC	CASSSRQLAGSYEQYF
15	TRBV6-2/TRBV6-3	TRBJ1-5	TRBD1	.	TGTGCCAGCAGTTGGGGAGACAGGGTCAATCAGCCCCAGCATTTT	CASSWGDRVNQPQHF
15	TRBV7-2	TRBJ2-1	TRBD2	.	TGTGCCAGCAGCTTAGCTCCTAGCGGGAACGGTGAGCAGTTCTTC	CASSLAPSGNGEQFF
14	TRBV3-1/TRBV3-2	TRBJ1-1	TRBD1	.	TGTGCCAGCAGCCGGACAGGCGGTAGTACTGAAGCTTTCTTT	CASSRTGGSTEAFF
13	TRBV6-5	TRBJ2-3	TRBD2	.	TGTGCCAGCACCCAACCTAGCGGGAATACGCAGTATTTT	CASTQPSGNTQYF
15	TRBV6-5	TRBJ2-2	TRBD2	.	TGTGCCAGCAGTAAGAGACTAGCGGGAGTGGTGGAGCTGTTTTTT	CASSKRLAGVVELFF
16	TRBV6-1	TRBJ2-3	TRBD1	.	TGTGCCAGCAGTGGTGGACAGGGGATTGTGACGGATACGCAGTATTTT	CASSGGQGIVTDTQYF
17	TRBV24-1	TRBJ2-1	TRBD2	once	TGTGCCACCAGTGATCCGACCGGGACTAGCGGAGACAATGAGCAGTTCTTC	CATSDPTGTSGDNEQFF